The subject of this entry is one T cell receptor (beta chain). Its cognate antigen is unknown. This sample was taken from a study of cytomegalovirus exposure and HLA in healthy donors. Study in general: A subsequent analysis stated that the roughly 130 validation repertoires were run on the same platform as the 550 to 750 first-cohort repertoires.

This CDR3 has 18 residues. V lost 3 bases and J lost 3; bases outside the gene matches: 8. Looked up from germline, CDR1 is SNHLY and CDR2 is FYNNEI. Study-wide points: A list of about 180 TCR beta chains associated with cytomegalovirus was given.

Assay used: immunoSEQ multiplex PCR; TCRdb lists only in-frame clones, some missing. The table has 130,000 to 150,000 clones, roughly 92% seen once; the top ten hold 0.69%. The J gene is TRBJ2-2, the V gene TRBV2; 12 positions match TRBD1. The TCR sequence derives from a man between 18 and 35 years old in good health and CMV-seronegative. The sequenced material came from PBMCs. CDR3 sequence: CASSEGQGAVGDTGELFF. The CDR3 region has the DNA TGTGCCAGCAGTGAGGGACAGGGGGCTGTTGGGGACACCGGGGAGCTGTTTTTT.